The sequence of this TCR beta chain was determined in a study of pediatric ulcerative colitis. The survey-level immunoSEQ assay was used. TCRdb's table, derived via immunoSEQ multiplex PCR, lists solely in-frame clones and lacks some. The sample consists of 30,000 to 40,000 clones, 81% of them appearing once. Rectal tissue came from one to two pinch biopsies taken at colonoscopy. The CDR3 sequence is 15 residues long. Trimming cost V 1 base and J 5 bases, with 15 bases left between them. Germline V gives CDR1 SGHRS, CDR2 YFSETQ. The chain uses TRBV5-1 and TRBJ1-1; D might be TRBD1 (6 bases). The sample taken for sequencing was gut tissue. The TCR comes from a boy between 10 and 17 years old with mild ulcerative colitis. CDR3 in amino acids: CASSLLSGAGTEAFF. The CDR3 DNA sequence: TGCGCCAGCAGCTTGCTGTCAGGGGCGGGTACTGAAGCTTTCTTT.